This T cell receptor beta chain was identified in a study of T cell clones after liver transplantation. Background on the study: Third-party-reactive TCRbeta sequences from pre-transplant mixed lymphocyte reactions served as antigen-independent comparators. Overall study findings and caveats: Small, mixed patient groups and varying post-transplant times limit these conclusions.

The protocol was immunoSEQ multiplex PCR, while the TCRdb copy is restricted to in-frame clones and leaves out a portion. The sample lists about 75,000 clones, roughly 84% occurring once. Looked up from germline, CDR1 is MDHEN and CDR2 is SYDVKM. Trimming pared 7 bases from V and 4 bases from J, leaving 20 bases between. This CDR3 has 15 amino acids. For this clone: Its antigen remains unidentified.

The receptor's source is a human patient who received a liver transplant. The graft donor may be the source of some T cells. The sequencing used CD4+ T cells from blood, collected around 48 months after liver transplant. This chain joins TRBV28 and TRBJ2-7; D ambiguous. CDR3 sequence: CASTYNLRSIYEQYF. CDR3 DNA: TGTGCCAGCACCTATAACCTGAGGTCCATTTACGAGCAGTACTTC. Looking up the rest from reference TRBV28 and TRBJ2-7 gives the full variable domain: DVKVTQSSRYLVKRTGEKVFLECVQDMDHENMFWYRQDPGLGLRLIYFSYDVKMKEKGDIPEGYSVSREKKERFSLILESASTNQTSMYLCASTYNLRSIYEQYFGPGTRLTVT.